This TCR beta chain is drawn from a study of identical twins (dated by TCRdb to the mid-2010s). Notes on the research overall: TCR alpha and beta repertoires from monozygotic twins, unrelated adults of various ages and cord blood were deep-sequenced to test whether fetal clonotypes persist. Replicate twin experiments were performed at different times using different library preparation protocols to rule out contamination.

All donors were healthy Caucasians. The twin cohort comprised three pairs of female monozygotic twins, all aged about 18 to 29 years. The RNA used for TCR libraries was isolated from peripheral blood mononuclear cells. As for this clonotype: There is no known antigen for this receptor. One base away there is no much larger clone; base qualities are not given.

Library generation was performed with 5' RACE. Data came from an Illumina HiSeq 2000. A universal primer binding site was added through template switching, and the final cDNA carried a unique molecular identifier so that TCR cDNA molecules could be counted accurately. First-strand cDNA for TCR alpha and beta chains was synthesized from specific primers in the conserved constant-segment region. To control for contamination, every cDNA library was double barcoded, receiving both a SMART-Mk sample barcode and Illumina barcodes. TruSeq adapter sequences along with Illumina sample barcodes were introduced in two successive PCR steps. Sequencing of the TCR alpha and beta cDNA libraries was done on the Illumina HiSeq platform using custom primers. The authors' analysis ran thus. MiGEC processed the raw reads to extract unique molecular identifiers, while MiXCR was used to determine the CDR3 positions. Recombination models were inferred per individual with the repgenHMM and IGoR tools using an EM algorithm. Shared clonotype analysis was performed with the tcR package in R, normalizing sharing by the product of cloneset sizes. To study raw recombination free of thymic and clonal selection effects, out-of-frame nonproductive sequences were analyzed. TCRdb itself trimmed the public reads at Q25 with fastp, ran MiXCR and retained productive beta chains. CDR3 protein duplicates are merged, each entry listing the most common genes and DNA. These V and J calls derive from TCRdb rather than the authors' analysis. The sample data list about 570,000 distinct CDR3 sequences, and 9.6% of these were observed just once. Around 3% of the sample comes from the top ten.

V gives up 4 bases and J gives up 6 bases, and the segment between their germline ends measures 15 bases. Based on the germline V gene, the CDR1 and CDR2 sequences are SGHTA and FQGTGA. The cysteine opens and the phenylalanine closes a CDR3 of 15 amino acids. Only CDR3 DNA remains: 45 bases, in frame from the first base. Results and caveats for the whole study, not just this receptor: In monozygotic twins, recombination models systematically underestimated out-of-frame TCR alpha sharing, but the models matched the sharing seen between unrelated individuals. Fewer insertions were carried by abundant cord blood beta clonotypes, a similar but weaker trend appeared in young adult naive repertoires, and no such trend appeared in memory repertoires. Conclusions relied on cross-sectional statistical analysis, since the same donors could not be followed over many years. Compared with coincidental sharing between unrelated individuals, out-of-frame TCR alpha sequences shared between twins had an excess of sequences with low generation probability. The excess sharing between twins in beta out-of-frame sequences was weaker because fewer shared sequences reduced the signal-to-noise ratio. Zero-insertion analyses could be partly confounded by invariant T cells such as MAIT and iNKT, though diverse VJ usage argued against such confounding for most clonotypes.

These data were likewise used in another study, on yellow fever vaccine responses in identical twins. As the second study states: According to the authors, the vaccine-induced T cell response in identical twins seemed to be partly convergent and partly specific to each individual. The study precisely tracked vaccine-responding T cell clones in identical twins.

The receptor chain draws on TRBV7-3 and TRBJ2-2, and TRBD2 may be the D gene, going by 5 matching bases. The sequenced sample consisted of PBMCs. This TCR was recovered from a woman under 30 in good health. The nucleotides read TGTGCCAGCAGCTCCAACTCCCTAGCTTCCGGGGAGCTGTTTTTT. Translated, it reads CASSSNSLASGELFF.